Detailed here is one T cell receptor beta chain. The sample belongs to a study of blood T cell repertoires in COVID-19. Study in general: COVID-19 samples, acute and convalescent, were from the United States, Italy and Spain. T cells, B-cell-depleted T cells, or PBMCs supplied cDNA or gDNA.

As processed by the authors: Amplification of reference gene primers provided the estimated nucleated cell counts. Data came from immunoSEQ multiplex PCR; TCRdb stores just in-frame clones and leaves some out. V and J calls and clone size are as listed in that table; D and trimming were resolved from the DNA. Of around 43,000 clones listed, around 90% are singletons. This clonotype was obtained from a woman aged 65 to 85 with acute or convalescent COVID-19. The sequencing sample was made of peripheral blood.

This chain's CDR3 is CASSHRGQFSHGYTF. DNA of the CDR3: TGTGCCAGCAGCCACCGGGGACAGTTCAGCCATGGCTACACCTTC. V gene TRBV3-1 (or the pseudogene TRBV3-2) combines with J gene TRBJ1-2; TRBD1 matches at 7 bases. The length of the CDR3 is 15 residues. Germline CDR1 and CDR2: LGHDT and YNNKEL (reference sequence). V lost 3 bases, J lost 6 bases, and 10 bases stayed unmatched.